These 9 T cell receptor beta chains came from one sample sequenced in a study of metastatic and nonmetastatic thyroid tumors. TCRdb reanalyzed the PCR reads with MiXCR. Seen here are 45,000 to 60,000 clones, under 20% observed once, and the top ten hold almost 3%. Every patient underwent thyroid surgery untreated. Sequenced: blood. These receptors originate from a female donor with papillary thyroid cancer or a benign thyroid nodule (not recorded which). Some clones in this sample may be carry-over from other donors' samples.

In its sample, this clone was seen many times. The chain uses TRBV11-1 and TRBJ2-3; 8 bases align to TRBD2. The trim removed 6 bases at V and 8 bases at J, leaving 13 bases unmatched. The CDR3 runs 15 residues. Germline values: CDR1 SGHAT, CDR2 FQDESV (reference sequence). CDR3: CASSFGTSRDGTQYF. The DNA of the CDR3 is TGTGCCAGCAGTTTTGGGACTAGTCGTGATGGTACGCAGTATTTT.

This clone was picked up many times. The chain combines TRBV28 with TRBJ1-1, with 8 bases aligning to TRBD1. Germline assignment: CDR1 MDHEN and CDR2 SYDVKM. J lost 10 bases, V lost 5 bases, and 15 bases had no gene match. The CDR3 runs to 15 residues. CDR3 DNA: TGTGCCAGCAGTCAGCCGGGACAGGCTCCACGGGGAGCTTTCTTT. Translated: CASSQPGQAPRGAFF.

This clone was seen ten or more times. The chain is built from TRBV2 and TRBJ2-6, with D uncertain. Trimming stripped 8 bases from V and 0 bases from J, with 11 bases between. Germline values: CDR1 SNHLY, CDR2 FYNNEI. The CDR3 consists of 15 residues. CDR3 sequence: CASRKRISGANVLTF. As DNA, the CDR3 is TGTGCCAGCCGAAAGAGAATCTCTGGGGCCAACGTCCTGACTTTC.

The chain couples TRBV6-1 to TRBJ1-1; no clear D gene. The germline V gene encodes CDR1 MNHNS and CDR2 SASEGT. The CDR3 contains 13 residues. Trimming cost V 4 bases and J 2 bases, with 8 bases left between them. The CDR3 protein is CASSVSSNTEAFF. The CDR3 coding sequence is TGTGCCAGCAGTGTCTCAAGCAACACTGAAGCTTTCTTT.

The sample holds many counts of this clone. J is TRBJ2-1 and V is TRBV28; D is undetermined. The length of the CDR3 is 16 residues. Germline lookup yields CDR1 MDHEN and CDR2 SYDVKM. The V gene lost 5 bases and the J gene lost 0 bases, with 14 bases spanning the gap. CDR3 sequence (DNA): TGTGCCAGCAGTCGCCTGGGAACGAGCTCCTACAATGAGCAGTTCTTC. Translating gives CASSRLGTSSYNEQFF. The variable domain in full, completed from reference TRBV28 and TRBJ2-1, reads DVKVTQSSRYLVKRTGEKVFLECVQDMDHENMFWYRQDPGLGLRLIYFSYDVKMKEKGDIPEGYSVSREKKERFSLILESASTNQTSMYLCASSRLGTSSYNEQFFGPGTRLTVL.

This clone showed up just a few times. A read error may explain this, as a much larger clone is one base away. This chain links TRBV4-1 with TRBJ1-3, with D hard to call. Between the trimmed V and J ends, which lost 5 bases and 9 bases, there was a span of 17 bases. The CDR3 contains 14 residues. Germline CDR1 reads MGHRA; CDR2 reads YSYEKL. CDR3 bases: TGCGCCAGCAGCGCCGGGAACATTGAGGGCACCATATATTTT. This codes for CASSAGNIEGTIYF.

This clone showed up many times. This chain links TRBV5-8 with TRBJ2-6, with D hard to call. Germline values: CDR1 SGHTS, CDR2 YDEGEE. Trimming removed 1 base at V and 0 bases at J, with 8 bases between. This CDR3 region has 16 residues. The CDR3 reads CASSLLLVSGANVLTF. The CDR3 DNA reads TGTGCCAGCAGCTTGCTCCTGGTCTCTGGGGCCAACGTCCTGACTTTC.

This clone was observed many times. The rearrangement links TRBV10-3 to TRBJ2-2; D possibly corresponds to TRBD2 (5 bases). V was clipped by 2 bases and J by 0 bases, with 13 bases between them. In germline, CDR1 is ENHRY, CDR2 SYGVKD. The CDR3 covers 17 residues. The CDR3 is CAISEMDSTSNTGELFF. The CDR3 DNA follows: TGTGCCATCAGTGAGATGGACTCGACGTCGAACACCGGGGAGCTGTTTTTT.

This clone was found many times. One end of the junction does not line up with germline, which may come from a read error. Distinct nucleotide sequences in the sample also encode this CDR3. The gene calls are TRBV7-3 and TRBJ2-1, with D perhaps TRBD1 or TRBD2 (5 bases each). Per germline, CDR1 SGHTA and CDR2 FQGTGA. The CDR3 covers 17 residues. The CDR3 loop reads CASSLMGRQSADNEQFF. CDR3 DNA sequence: TGTGCCAGCAGTTTAATGGGACGTCAAAGCGCGGACAATGAGCAGTTCTTC.